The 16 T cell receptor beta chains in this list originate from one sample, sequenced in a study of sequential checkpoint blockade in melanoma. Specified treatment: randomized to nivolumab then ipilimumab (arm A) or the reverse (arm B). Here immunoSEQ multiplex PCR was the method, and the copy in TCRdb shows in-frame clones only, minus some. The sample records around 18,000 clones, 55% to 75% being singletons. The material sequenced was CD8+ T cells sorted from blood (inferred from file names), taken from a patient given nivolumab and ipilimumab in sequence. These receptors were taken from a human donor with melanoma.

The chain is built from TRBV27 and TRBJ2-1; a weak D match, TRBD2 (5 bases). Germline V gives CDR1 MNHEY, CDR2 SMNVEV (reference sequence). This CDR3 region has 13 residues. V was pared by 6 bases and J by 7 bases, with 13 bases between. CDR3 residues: CASSRGPRNEQFF. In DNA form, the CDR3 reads TGTGCCAGCAGCCGCGGGCCCCGGAATGAGCAGTTCTTC.

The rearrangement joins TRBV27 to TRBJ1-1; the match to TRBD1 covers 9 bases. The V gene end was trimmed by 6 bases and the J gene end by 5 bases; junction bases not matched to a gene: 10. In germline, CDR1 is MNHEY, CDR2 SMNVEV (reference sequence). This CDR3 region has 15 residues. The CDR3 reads CASSLTGQGMTEAFF. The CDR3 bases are TGTGCCAGCAGCCTTACGGGACAGGGAATGACTGAAGCTTTCTTT.

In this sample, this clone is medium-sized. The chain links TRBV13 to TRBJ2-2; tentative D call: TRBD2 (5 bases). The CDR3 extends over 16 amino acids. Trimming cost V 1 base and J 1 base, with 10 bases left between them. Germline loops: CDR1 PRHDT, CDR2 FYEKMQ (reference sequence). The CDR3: CASSLALEGNTGELFF. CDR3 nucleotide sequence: TGTGCCAGCAGCTTAGCGCTAGAGGGGAACACCGGGGAGCTGTTTTTT.

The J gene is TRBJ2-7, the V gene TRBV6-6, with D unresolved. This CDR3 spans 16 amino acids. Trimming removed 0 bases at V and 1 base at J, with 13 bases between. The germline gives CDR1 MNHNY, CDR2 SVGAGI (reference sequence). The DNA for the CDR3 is TGTGCCAGCAGTTACTCGAGTACGGAGCCTTCCTACGAGCAGTACTTC. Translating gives CASSYSSTEPSYEQYF.

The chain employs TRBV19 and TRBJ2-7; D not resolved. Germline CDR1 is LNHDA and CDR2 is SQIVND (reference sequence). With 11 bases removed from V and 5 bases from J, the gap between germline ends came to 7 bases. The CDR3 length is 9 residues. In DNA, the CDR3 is TGTGCCGTCAGGAACGAGCAGTACTTC. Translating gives CAVRNEQYF.

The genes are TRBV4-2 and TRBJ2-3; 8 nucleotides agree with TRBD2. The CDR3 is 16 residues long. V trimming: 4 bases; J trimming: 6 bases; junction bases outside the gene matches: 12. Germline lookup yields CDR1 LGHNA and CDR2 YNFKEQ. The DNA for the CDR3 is TGTGCCAGCAGCCCCGGGGGGGGGTCGGGAGGGGATACGCAGTATTTT. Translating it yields CASSPGGGSGGDTQYF.

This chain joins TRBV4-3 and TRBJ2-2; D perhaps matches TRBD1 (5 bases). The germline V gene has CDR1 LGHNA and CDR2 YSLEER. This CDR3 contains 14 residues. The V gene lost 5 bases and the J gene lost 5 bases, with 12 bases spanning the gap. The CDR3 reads CASSARQKTGELFF. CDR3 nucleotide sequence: TGCGCCAGCAGCGCACGACAGAAGACCGGGGAGCTGTTTTTT.

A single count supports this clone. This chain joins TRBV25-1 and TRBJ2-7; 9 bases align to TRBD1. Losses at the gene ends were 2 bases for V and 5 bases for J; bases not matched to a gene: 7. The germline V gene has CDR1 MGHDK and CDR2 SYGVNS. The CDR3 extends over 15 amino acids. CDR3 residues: CASSEQGQGTDEQYF. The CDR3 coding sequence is TGTGCCAGCAGTGAACAAGGACAGGGGACGGACGAGCAGTACTTC.

CDR3 sequence (DNA): TGTGCCAGCAGAGATCGGACAGGGAGGACCTACGAGCAGTACTTC. Its translation is CASRDRTGRTYEQYF. V gene TRBV6-5 combines with J gene TRBJ2-7; 8 bases align to TRBD1. Losses at the gene ends were 6 bases for V and 2 bases for J; bases not matched to a gene: 9. The CDR3 length is 15 residues. Germline lookup yields CDR1 MNHEY and CDR2 SVGAGI.

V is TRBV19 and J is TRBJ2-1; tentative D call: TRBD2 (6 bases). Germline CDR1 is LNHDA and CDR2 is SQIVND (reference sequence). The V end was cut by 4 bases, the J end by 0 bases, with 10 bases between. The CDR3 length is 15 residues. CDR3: CASSTSASSYNEQFF. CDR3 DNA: TGTGCCAGTAGTACTAGCGCGAGCTCCTACAATGAGCAGTTCTTC.

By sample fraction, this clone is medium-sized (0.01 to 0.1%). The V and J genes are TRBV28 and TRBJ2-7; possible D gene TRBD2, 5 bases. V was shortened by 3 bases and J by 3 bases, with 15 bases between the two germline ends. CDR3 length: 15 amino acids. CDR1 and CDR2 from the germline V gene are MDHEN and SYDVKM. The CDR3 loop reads CASSLEDRQGYEQYF. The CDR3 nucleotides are TGTGCCAGCAGTTTGGAGGATCGCCAAGGCTACGAGCAGTACTTC.

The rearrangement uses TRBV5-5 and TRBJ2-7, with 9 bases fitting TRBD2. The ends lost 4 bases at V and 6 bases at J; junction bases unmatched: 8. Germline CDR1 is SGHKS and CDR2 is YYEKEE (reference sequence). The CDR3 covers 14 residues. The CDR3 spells CASSRGLAFVEQYF. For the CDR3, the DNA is TGTGCCAGCAGCCGGGGACTAGCTTTTGTCGAGCAGTACTTC.

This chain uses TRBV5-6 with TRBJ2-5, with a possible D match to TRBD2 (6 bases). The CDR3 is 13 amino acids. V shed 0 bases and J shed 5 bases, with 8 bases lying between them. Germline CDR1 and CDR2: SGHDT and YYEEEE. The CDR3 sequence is CASSLAGRETQYF. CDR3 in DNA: TGTGCCAGCAGCTTGGCGGGGAGGGAGACCCAGTACTTC.

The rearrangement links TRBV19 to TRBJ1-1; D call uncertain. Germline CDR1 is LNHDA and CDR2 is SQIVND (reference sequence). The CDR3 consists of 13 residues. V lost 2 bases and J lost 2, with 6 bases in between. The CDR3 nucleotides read TGTGCCAGTAGTATAACAGTCAACACTGAAGCTTTCTTT. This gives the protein CASSITVNTEAFF.

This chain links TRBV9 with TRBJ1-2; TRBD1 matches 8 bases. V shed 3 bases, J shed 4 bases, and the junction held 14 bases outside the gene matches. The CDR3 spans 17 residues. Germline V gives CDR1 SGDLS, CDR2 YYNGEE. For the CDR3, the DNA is TGTGCCAGCAGCGGGTCCCCTTCGGCAGGGGGCGGCTATGGCTACACCTTC. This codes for CASSGSPSAGGGYGYTF.

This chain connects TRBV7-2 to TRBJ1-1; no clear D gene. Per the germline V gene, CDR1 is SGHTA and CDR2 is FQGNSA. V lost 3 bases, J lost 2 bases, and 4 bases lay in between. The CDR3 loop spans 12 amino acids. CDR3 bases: TGTGCCAGCAGCTTCGTAAACACTGAAGCTTTCTTT. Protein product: CASSFVNTEAFF.